The rows below give T cell receptor beta chains drawn from one sample of a study of blood T cell repertoires in COVID-19. Here immunoSEQ multiplex PCR was the method, and the copy in TCRdb shows in-frame clones only, minus some. The table records 70,000 or so clones, roughly three quarters of them present only once. Sequenced input: peripheral blood. These receptors all come from a human donor in a cohort sampled during active COVID-19. Both conserved end residues are trimmed from each CDR3. Fields, in order: V gene, D gene, clone size, J gene, CDR3 protein. The D gene is left open where the match is weak. The size entry is marked missing in some rows and otherwise reads once, few, many or a size class.

V gene: TRBV5-1; D gene: NA; clone size: NA; J gene: TRBJ1-3; CDR3 protein: ASSSGGGLVAGNTIY
V gene: TRBV12-3/TRBV12-4; D gene: NA; clone size: NA; J gene: TRBJ1-1; CDR3 protein: ASTWGQNTEAF
V gene: TRBV6-5; D gene: NA; clone size: NA; J gene: TRBJ2-3; CDR3 protein: ASSLRGSTQY
V gene: TRBV3-1/TRBV3-2; D gene: NA; clone size: NA; J gene: TRBJ1-5; CDR3 protein: ASSLGGYGNQPQH
V gene: TRBV6-5; D gene: NA; clone size: NA; J gene: TRBJ2-1; CDR3 protein: ASSSWKGNNEQF
V gene: TRBV7-8; D gene: NA; clone size: NA; J gene: TRBJ2-7; CDR3 protein: ASSPYYEQY
V gene: TRBV28; D gene: TRBD2; clone size: NA; J gene: TRBJ2-3; CDR3 protein: ASSLLGSAGDTDTQY
V gene: TRBV7-9; D gene: TRBD1; clone size: NA; J gene: TRBJ2-2; CDR3 protein: ASRSTGGFGELF
V gene: TRBV27; D gene: TRBD2; clone size: NA; J gene: TRBJ2-5; CDR3 protein: ASSLGGQVGRGTQY
V gene: TRBV7-8; D gene: NA; clone size: NA; J gene: TRBJ2-1; CDR3 protein: ASSLGPGGLYNEQF
V gene: TRBV2; D gene: NA; clone size: NA; J gene: TRBJ1-1; CDR3 protein: ASRPRQMNTEAF
V gene: TRBV11-2; D gene: TRBD1; clone size: NA; J gene: TRBJ2-1; CDR3 protein: ASSPYRQGSYNEQF
V gene: TRBV5-1; D gene: NA; clone size: NA; J gene: TRBJ1-1; CDR3 protein: ASSQKRGGDTEAF
V gene: TRBV10-1; D gene: TRBD2; clone size: NA; J gene: TRBJ2-4; CDR3 protein: ASDSEAGLFAKNIQY
V gene: TRBV29-1; D gene: TRBD1; clone size: NA; J gene: TRBJ2-2; CDR3 protein: SVDRDGNTGELF
V gene: TRBV5-8; D gene: TRBD2; clone size: NA; J gene: TRBJ2-3; CDR3 protein: ASSQSGGADTQY
V gene: TRBV7-9; D gene: NA; clone size: NA; J gene: TRBJ2-6; CDR3 protein: ASSPRTAGTSGANVLT
V gene: TRBV21-1; D gene: NA; clone size: NA; J gene: TRBJ2-1; CDR3 protein: ASSTPGQSYNEQF
V gene: TRBV27; D gene: TRBD1; clone size: NA; J gene: TRBJ1-2; CDR3 protein: ASIHYPPRQGGGYGYT
V gene: TRBV4-1; D gene: NA; clone size: NA; J gene: TRBJ2-1; CDR3 protein: ASSQEPGRSDNEQF
V gene: TRBV6-5; D gene: TRBD1; clone size: NA; J gene: TRBJ1-4; CDR3 protein: ASSPGGTNEKLF
V gene: TRBV6-5; D gene: NA; clone size: large; J gene: TRBJ1-4; CDR3 protein: ASRTTDSGGEKLF
V gene: TRBV19; D gene: NA; clone size: NA; J gene: TRBJ2-7; CDR3 protein: ASSVPGHYEQY
V gene: TRBV14; D gene: NA; clone size: NA; J gene: TRBJ1-1; CDR3 protein: ASSPRLAGDAF
V gene: TRBV11-2; D gene: NA; clone size: NA; J gene: TRBJ1-1; CDR3 protein: ASSQNSGTF
V gene: TRBV10-1; D gene: TRBD1; clone size: NA; J gene: TRBJ2-3; CDR3 protein: ASTGTASTDTQY
V gene: TRBV6-4; D gene: TRBD1; clone size: NA; J gene: TRBJ1-2; CDR3 protein: ASSGPPPGQVSSNYGYT
V gene: TRBV29-1; D gene: TRBD2; clone size: NA; J gene: TRBJ2-3; CDR3 protein: SVRSGGTDTQY
V gene: TRBV10-3; D gene: TRBD1; clone size: NA; J gene: TRBJ1-4; CDR3 protein: AIRQKGAENEKLF
V gene: TRBV6-5; D gene: NA; clone size: NA; J gene: TRBJ2-6; CDR3 protein: ASKEGAGANVLT
V gene: TRBV24-1; D gene: TRBD2; clone size: few; J gene: TRBJ2-1; CDR3 protein: ATSDALAGSQGNEQF
V gene: TRBV5-1; D gene: NA; clone size: NA; J gene: TRBJ1-1; CDR3 protein: ASSLDRYTEAF
V gene: TRBV5-1; D gene: TRBD2; clone size: NA; J gene: TRBJ2-7; CDR3 protein: ASSPLTSGSTYEQY
V gene: TRBV28; D gene: TRBD2; clone size: NA; J gene: TRBJ2-7; CDR3 protein: ASSLLAGGRSSYEQY
V gene: TRBV6-5; D gene: NA; clone size: NA; J gene: TRBJ2-3; CDR3 protein: ASSFLEGDTQY
V gene: TRBV5-1; D gene: NA; clone size: few; J gene: TRBJ1-4; CDR3 protein: ASSLGATATNEKLF
V gene: TRBV2; D gene: TRBD1; clone size: NA; J gene: TRBJ2-2; CDR3 protein: ASIQQGAVNTGELF